The 2 T cell receptor beta chains listed next were all sequenced from one sample in a study of OX40 agonist ivuxolimab in advanced cancers. Libraries were prepared by immunoSEQ multiplex PCR; TCRdb keeps only in-frame clonotypes and omits some of them. The data show 13,000 or so clones, around 80% seen once. The sequencing here drew on CD4+ or CD8+ T cells sorted from blood, taken in a trial of the OX40 agonist ivuxolimab. These receptors were taken from an adult with an advanced solid tumor such as melanoma, head and neck, liver or kidney cancer.

The rearrangement joins TRBV5-1 to TRBJ1-1; D unclear. CDR1 is SGHRS and CDR2 is YFSETQ in the germline V gene. The V end lost 0 bases, the J end lost 0 bases, and 3 bases lay between the germline ends. The CDR3 is 13 residues long. CDR3 loop: CASSLALNTEAFF. The CDR3, as DNA: TGCGCCAGCAGCTTGGCCTTGAACACTGAAGCTTTCTTT.

Worth noting for this clone: The junction differs from germline at one of its ends, possibly a read error. The chain carries TRBV15 and TRBJ1-4, with TRBD1 matching over 8 bases. The CDR3 totals 18 residues. CDR1 is LNHNV, CDR2 YYDKDF, per germline (reference sequence). The CDR3 coding sequence is TGTGCCACCAACAGAGAATCCAATACCGGGACAGGAAGCGTAAAACTGTTTTTT. Its protein is CATNRESNTGTGSVKLFF.